A single sample gave rise to the 20 T cell receptor beta chains below, sequenced in a study of OX40 agonist ivuxolimab in advanced cancers. Profiling relied on immunoSEQ multiplex PCR, and the TCRdb table lists in-frame clones only, not all of them. The sample has 65,000 to 85,000 clones, approximately 89% seen once; the top ten hold around 2.5%. Sequenced here: CD4+ or CD8+ T cells sorted from blood, sampled in a trial of the OX40 agonist ivuxolimab. Receptors were obtained from an adult with an advanced solid tumor such as melanoma, head and neck, liver or kidney cancer.

The chain carries TRBV2 and TRBJ1-2; D remains unclear. Trimming pared 4 bases from V and 3 bases from J, leaving 12 bases between. The CDR3 runs 14 residues. From germline, CDR1 is SNHLY and CDR2 FYNNEI. The DNA for the CDR3 is TGTGCCAGCAGTGCTATAATATCGCACTATGGCTACACCTTC. Translated: CASSAIISHYGYTF.

The gene calls are TRBV21-1 and TRBJ2-5; the table's D call of TRBD2 was not tested on the DNA. TRBV21-1 is designated a pseudogene. The CDR3 runs to 12 residues. The CDR3 loop reads CASTSPRETQYF. CDR3 coding DNA: TGTGCCAGCACGAGCCCTAGAGAGACCCAGTACTTC.

J is TRBJ1-4 and V is TRBV28; possibly TRBD1 for D (6 bases). V shed 2 bases and J shed 5 bases, with 12 bases lying between them. Germline CDR1 reads MDHEN; CDR2 reads SYDVKM. This CDR3 spans 15 amino acids. The CDR3: CASSLPRGWNEKLFF. The CDR3 DNA sequence: TGTGCCAGCAGTTTACCCAGGGGTTGGAATGAAAAACTGTTTTTT.

V and J are TRBV5-6 and TRBJ2-1, with 7 bases fitting TRBD2. CDR1 and CDR2 from the germline V gene are SGHDT and YYEEEE. The CDR3 is made up of 15 amino acids. Unmatched junction bases numbered 11, after V lost 4 bases and J lost 7 bases. DNA of the CDR3: TGTGCCAGCAGCCAGGCGGGACTACTATTTAATGAGCAGTTCTTC. As protein: CASSQAGLLFNEQFF.

The V call is TRBV5-1, the J call TRBJ2-3; 7 bases agree with TRBD1. Germline CDR1 reads SGHRS; CDR2 reads YFSETQ. V was pared by 2 bases and J by 3 bases, with 6 bases of the junction left unmatched. This CDR3 is 15 amino acids long. The DNA for the CDR3 is TGCGCCAGCAGCTTAAAGGGGGCGCGGACAGATACGCAGTATTTT. Amino acids: CASSLKGARTDTQYF.

The chain is built from TRBV7-8 and TRBJ2-7; D is possibly TRBD1 (6 bases). In germline, CDR1 is SGHVS, CDR2 FQNEAQ. The CDR3 runs 14 residues. Trimming pared 5 bases from V and 7 bases from J, leaving 18 bases between. The CDR3 is CASSASRGSGEQYF. The CDR3 DNA follows: TGTGCCAGCAGCGCCTCAAGGGGGTCCGGGGAGCAGTACTTC. Full variable domain (missing parts from reference TRBV7-8 and TRBJ2-7): GAGVSQSPRYKVAKRGQDVALRCDPISGHVSLFWYQQALGQGPEFLTYFQNEAQLDKSGLPSDRFFAERPEGSVSTLKIQRTQQEDSAVYLCASSASRGSGEQYFGPGTRLTVT.

The CDR3 DNA reads TGTGCCAGCAGACCCACGCAGGGGGTTAACTATGGCTACACCTTC. Protein product: CASRPTQGVNYGYTF. This chain uses TRBV28 with TRBJ1-2; TRBD1 matches 7 bases. This CDR3 spans 15 amino acids. Germline V gene data show CDR1 as MDHEN and CDR2 as SYDVKM. Unmatched junction bases numbered 8, after V lost 6 bases and J lost 1 base.

V and J are TRBV7-6 and TRBJ2-3; D remains ambiguous. Per the germline V gene, CDR1 is SGHVS and CDR2 is FNYEAQ. The CDR3 is 13 residues long. The ends were cut back, 0 bases at V and 4 bases at J, with 5 bases in the middle. The DNA of the CDR3 is TGTGCCAGCAGCTTAGCGCCAGCAGATACGCAGTATTTT. Its protein product is CASSLAPADTQYF.

The genes are TRBV7-8 and TRBJ1-1, with D tentatively TRBD1 (6 bases). Germline CDR1 reads SGHVS; CDR2 reads FQNEAQ. V lost 3 bases, J lost 1 base, and 9 bases lay in between. CDR3 length equals 14 residues. CDR3 region: CASSFGQSNTEAFF. CDR3 in DNA: TGTGCCAGCAGCTTCGGACAGTCGAACACTGAAGCTTTCTTT.

This clone appeared once. The chain carries TRBV2 and TRBJ2-2; D tentatively reads TRBD1 or TRBD2 (5 bases each). This CDR3 region has 17 residues. The V end lost 4 bases, the J end lost 6 bases, and 21 bases lay between the germline ends. Germline V gene sequence: CDR1 SNHLY, CDR2 FYNNEI. CDR3 region: CASSVDTGTLGPGELFF. The CDR3 region has the DNA TGTGCCAGCAGTGTTGATACCGGGACGCTAGGCCCCGGGGAGCTGTTTTTT.

The chain employs TRBV11-2 and TRBJ2-2; possibly TRBD1 or TRBD2 for D (5 bases each). Deletions cut 5 bases from V and 6 bases from J, with 16 bases between. The CDR3 contains 15 residues. The germline V gene has CDR1 SGHAT and CDR2 FQNNGV. CDR3 sequence (DNA): TGTGCCAGCAGCGCTCCAGGGTCGAGGGCCGGGGAGCTGTTTTTT. Translated: CASSAPGSRAGELFF.

The rearrangement uses TRBV7-2 and TRBJ1-5; the D gene is possibly TRBD1 (6 bases). The germline V gene encodes CDR1 SGHTA and CDR2 FQGNSA. The germline V and J ends were trimmed by 7 bases and 2 bases, with 15 bases remaining between them. This CDR3 contains 15 residues. The CDR3 loop is CASTLGGWGNQPQHF. CDR3 DNA sequence: TGTGCCAGCACCCTGGGGGGCTGGGGCAATCAGCCCCAGCATTTT.

This clone is a singleton in its sample. The chain combines TRBV4-2 with TRBJ2-2; TRBD1 is a possible D gene (5 bases). Germline assignment: CDR1 LGHNA and CDR2 YNFKEQ. The CDR3 has 14 amino acids. The V end lost 4 bases, the J end lost 1 base, and 7 bases lay between the germline ends. The CDR3 DNA follows: TGTGCCAGCAGCCTAACAGGGAACACCGGGGAGCTGTTTTTT. The encoded protein is CASSLTGNTGELFF.

This chain joins TRBV2 and TRBJ1-3; TRBD1 aligns across 7 bases. The J segment lost 0 bases and the V segment lost 7 bases, leaving 9 bases of the junction unmatched. Per the germline V gene, CDR1 is SNHLY and CDR2 is FYNNEI. CDR3 length equals 16 residues. This chain's CDR3 is CASTRWTGSSGNTIYF. CDR3 sequence (DNA): TGTGCCAGCACGAGATGGACAGGTAGCTCTGGAAACACCATATATTTT. Full variable domain (missing parts from reference TRBV2 and TRBJ1-3): EPEVTQTPSHQVTQMGQEVILRCVPISNHLYFYWYRQILGQKVEFLVSFYNNEISEKSEIFDDQFSVERPDGSNFTLKIRSTKLEDSAMYFCASTRWTGSSGNTIYFGEGSWLTVV.

The chain links TRBV5-1 to TRBJ2-1; 11 nucleotides align to TRBD2. Germline assignment: CDR1 SGHRS and CDR2 YFSETQ. CDR3 length: 14 amino acids. Trimming cost V 0 bases and J 8 bases; bases outside gene matches: 1. The CDR3 sequence: CASSLGLAGYEQFF. CDR3 in DNA: TGCGCCAGCAGCTTGGGACTAGCGGGGTATGAGCAGTTCTTC.

This clone was counted once. This sequence joins TRBV28 and TRBJ1-1; maybe TRBD1 (6 bases). The germline gives CDR1 MDHEN, CDR2 SYDVKM. Deletions cut 5 bases from V and 0 bases from J, with 13 bases between. The CDR3 is made up of 15 amino acids. CDR3 in DNA: TGTGCCAGCAGTCCGGGGGGCGTGATGAACACTGAAGCTTTCTTT. It specifies CASSPGGVMNTEAFF.

The J gene is TRBJ1-4, the V gene TRBV27; 9 bases align to TRBD1. Germline V CDR1 and CDR2: MNHEY, SMNVEV (reference sequence). The CDR3 covers 15 residues. Trimming at V came to 5 bases and at J to 8 bases, leaving 9 bases not matched to a gene. The CDR3 is CASSARQGVGEKLFF. The CDR3 nucleotides are TGTGCCAGCAGTGCCCGACAGGGGGTCGGAGAAAAACTGTTTTTT.

The rearrangement links TRBV6-1 to TRBJ1-4, with D possibly being TRBD1 (6 bases). CDR1 and CDR2 from the germline V gene are MNHNS and SASEGT. The CDR3 consists of 16 residues. V was trimmed by 2 bases and J by 7 bases, leaving 17 bases between them. CDR3 in amino acids: CASSELGGRASEKLFF. The CDR3 nucleotides are TGTGCCAGCAGTGAATTGGGGGGCAGGGCGTCTGAAAAACTGTTTTTT.

With respect to this clone: The germline gene is not matched at one end of the junction; a read error may be the cause. The rearrangement joins TRBV7-8 to TRBJ2-5; D is uncertain. This CDR3 region has 13 residues. From germline, CDR1 is SGHVS and CDR2 FQNEAQ. CDR3 nucleotide sequence: TGTGCCAGCAGCTTAGAGAAGGCCAGTCGAGTAAACTTC. It codes for CASSLEKASRVNF. Looking up the rest from reference TRBV7-8 and TRBJ2-5 gives the full variable domain: GAGVSQSPRYKVAKRGQDVALRCDPISGHVSLFWYQQALGQGPEFLTYFQNEAQLDKSGLPSDRFFAERPEGSVSTLKIQRTQQEDSAVYLCASSLEKASRVNFGPGTRLLVL.

This chain joins TRBV5-6 and TRBJ2-1; possible D gene TRBD2, 5 bases. This CDR3 region has 15 residues. CDR1 SGHDT and CDR2 YYEEEE come from the germline V gene. V gave up 3 bases and J gave up 8 bases, with 18 bases separating them. Here the CDR3 DNA reads TGTGCCAGCAGCTACCCCGAGGGCCTCGGATATGAGCAGTTCTTC. It encodes CASSYPEGLGYEQFF.